The clone carrying this T cell receptor beta chain was detected a few times. The CDR3 covers 14 residues. Trimming shortened V by 2 bases and J by 9 bases, and 11 bases separated the two germline ends. In germline, CDR1 is KGHSH, CDR2 LQKENI. This sample stems from a study of naive and memory T cell subsets. Amplification of ligated cDNA took four PCR rounds with SP2 and nested alpha and beta constant primers. TCRdb re-derived calls from the UMI-ligation and nested PCR reads in MiXCR, one entry per CDR3 protein. The sample contains about 26,000 distinct CDR3 sequences, roughly 5.2% of which appear only once. TCR cDNA received a 3' ligated oligonucleotide that carried a UMI.

Sample: blood. The clonotype originates from an adult in good health. The chain is built from TRBV18 and TRBJ1-6; a weak D match, TRBD1 (5 bases). CDR3 DNA sequence: TGTGCCAGCTCACCAGCAGGTACAGGTTCACCCCTCCACTTT. Translating gives CASSPAGTGSPLHF.